The clone carrying this T cell receptor (beta chain) was detected only a few times. Construction of the TCR beta libraries employed iRepertoire HTBI primers in conjunction with Arm-PCR of CDR3 regions. TCRdb redid the calling of the multiplex PCR reads with MiXCR, one entry per CDR3 protein. The sample holds fewer than 550,000 distinct CDR3 sequences, more than 15% seen once. This specimen comes from a study of regulatory T cells in long-lasting Graves disease. Time point noted: newly diagnosed GD, antithyroid drugs for less than 3 months. PBMCs were the source of the RNA used for TCR sequencing. EDTA tubes received about 10 milliliters of collected peripheral blood. The same sample was also studied in work on T cells in Graves' hyperthyroidism and ophthalmopathy. From that report: Patients were aged 18 to 65, had disease duration under 2 months, and had newly diagnosed hyperthyroidism. First-round RT-PCR targeting the TCR CDR3 was performed with the HTBI primer set.

The specimen comprised peripheral blood mononuclear cells (PBMCs), sampled at new diagnosis, from a patient treated with antithyroid drugs. The source is a woman aged 35-65 years with Graves disease.

Written as DNA, the CDR3 is TGTGCCACCAGCAGAGGACGATACACAGATACGCAGTATTTT. Its translation is CATSRGRYTDTQYF. This chain uses TRBV15 with TRBJ2-3; D not resolved. The V gene's germline CDR1 is LNHNV and CDR2 YYDKDF (reference sequence). Trimming took off 1 base at V and 2 bases at J, with 7 bases between the two ends. The CDR3 contains 14 residues.